Presented here are 26 T cell receptor beta chains from one specimen sequenced in a study of blood T cell repertoires in COVID-19. This table comes from immunoSEQ multiplex PCR, and its TCRdb copy is limited to in-frame clones, with some not included. The sample records about 230,000 clones, about nine tenths being singletons. The sample comprised peripheral blood. The receptor source for this set is a man aged 45 to 65 with COVID-19, enrolled during active disease.

This sequence joins TRBV28 and TRBJ2-7, with TRBD1 identical over 8 bases. The CDR3 is 15 amino acids. Germline-derived CDR1 and CDR2 are MDHEN and SYDVKM. Trimming at V came to 5 bases and at J to 5 bases, leaving 11 bases not matched to a gene. The chain's CDR3 is CASSPGDRRTDEQYF. The DNA for the CDR3 is TGTGCCAGCAGTCCCGGGGACAGGAGAACGGACGAGCAGTACTTC.

The rearrangement uses TRBV25-1 and TRBJ1-3; D is ambiguous. From germline, CDR1 is MGHDK and CDR2 SYGVNS. V lost 3 bases to trimming and J lost 0 bases, with 6 bases between them. The CDR3 is 14 residues long. The CDR3 protein is CASSDLSSGNTIYF. The DNA of the CDR3 is TGTGCCAGCAGTGACCTAAGCTCTGGAAACACCATATATTTT.

The DNA for the CDR3 is TGTGCCAGCAGCAAACAGGGGAATGGCTACACCTTC. Residues: CASSKQGNGYTF. The chain recombines TRBV28 with TRBJ1-2, with TRBD1 matching 7 bases. From germline, CDR1 is MDHEN and CDR2 SYDVKM. V shed 6 bases, J shed 6 bases, and the junction held 4 bases outside the gene matches. The CDR3 runs 12 residues.

The chain employs TRBV27 and TRBJ2-2; 12 nucleotides agree with TRBD1. Trimming at V came to 3 bases and at J to 6 bases, leaving 5 bases not matched to a gene. The CDR3 is 16 residues long. Germline lookup yields CDR1 MNHEY and CDR2 SMNVEV (reference sequence). The CDR3 coding sequence is TGTGCCAGCAGTTTTGGGACAGGGGGCTCCTCCGGGGAGCTGTTTTTT. Translation gives CASSFGTGGSSGELFF.

DNA for the CDR3: TGTGCCAGTCGACCTCTCCTGGGCGGGAGCCACGAGCAGTACTTC. Translation: CASRPLLGGSHEQYF. The rearrangement joins TRBV19 to TRBJ2-7; 7 nucleotides line up with TRBD2. J gave up 5 bases and V 8 bases, and 15 bases lay outside the gene matches. The germline CDR1 and CDR2 sequences are LNHDA and SQIVND (reference sequence). The CDR3 extends over 15 amino acids.

V usage is TRBV7-9 and J usage is TRBJ2-5; TRBD2 matches 15 bases. The CDR3 sequence is 19 residues long. Germline assignment: CDR1 SEHNR and CDR2 FQNEAQ (reference sequence). V dropped 0 bases and J dropped 0; count of bases not matched to a gene: 5. This CDR3 is CASSLAGLAGGRYQETQYF. The CDR3 nucleotides read TGTGCCAGCAGCTTAGCGGGACTAGCGGGGGGTCGGTACCAAGAGACCCAGTACTTC. The entire variable domain, with the rest obtained from reference TRBV7-9 and TRBJ2-5, is as follows: DTGVSQNPRHKITKRGQNVTFRCDPISEHNRLYWYRQTLGQGPEFLTYFQNEAQLEKSRLLSDRFSAERPKGSFSTLEIQRTEQGDSAMYLCASSLAGLAGGRYQETQYFGPGTRLLVL.

The V call is TRBV4-1, the J call TRBJ1-3; the match to TRBD1 covers 7 bases. The germline gives CDR1 MGHRA, CDR2 YSYEKL. There are 19 residues in the CDR3. The ends lost 0 bases at V and 0 bases at J; junction bases unmatched: 11. The CDR3: CASSQEASRGQASGNTIYF. CDR3 bases: TGCGCCAGCAGCCAAGAAGCAAGCAGAGGACAGGCCTCTGGAAACACCATATATTTT.

This clone is a singleton in its sample. The rearrangement uses TRBV28 and TRBJ1-5, with 9 bases lining up with TRBD1. The V and J ends lost 1 base and 0 bases, in that order; junction bases with no gene match: 7. The CDR3 loop spans 18 amino acids. Germline CDR1 MDHEN, CDR2 SYDVKM. CDR3 DNA sequence: TGTGCCAGCAGTTTATCCCTGGGACAGGGAGGTAGCAATCAGCCCCAGCATTTT. Translated, it gives CASSLSLGQGGSNQPQHF. Based on the CDR3 plus reference TRBV28 and TRBJ1-5, the full variable domain is DVKVTQSSRYLVKRTGEKVFLECVQDMDHENMFWYRQDPGLGLRLIYFSYDVKMKEKGDIPEGYSVSREKKERFSLILESASTNQTSMYLCASSLSLGQGGSNQPQHFGDGTRLSIL.

The chain uses TRBV14 and TRBJ2-5; TRBD2 might be the D (6 bases). V lost 5 bases and J lost 0, with 10 bases in between. The CDR3 contains 14 residues. Per germline, CDR1 SGHDN and CDR2 FVKESK. CDR3 region: CASSYRDYQETQYF. DNA for the CDR3: TGTGCCAGCAGCTACCGGGACTACCAAGAGACCCAGTACTTC.

The genes are TRBV3-1 (or the pseudogene TRBV3-2) and TRBJ2-5; TRBD2 matches at 16 bases. The CDR3 spans 17 residues. With V trimmed by 4 bases and J by 5 bases, 7 bases remained unmatched. CDR1 and CDR2 from the germline V gene are LGHDT and YNNKEL (reference sequence). CDR3 DNA sequence: TGTGCCAGCAGCCCGGGACTAGCGGGAGGGCCAATGGAGACCCAGTACTTC. Protein sequence: CASSPGLAGGPMETQYF.

This chain connects TRBV6-5 to TRBJ2-7, with D uncertain. Germline V gives CDR1 MNHEY, CDR2 SVGAGI. V lost 6 bases and J lost 0, with 9 bases in between. The CDR3 runs 13 residues. CDR3 DNA sequence: TGTGCCAGCAGGGCAGATATCTCCTACGAGCAGTACTTC. This sequence encodes CASRADISYEQYF.

V usage is TRBV4-2 and J usage is TRBJ1-6; D is undetermined. V lost 0 bases, J lost 5 bases, and 14 bases lay in between. CDR1 is LGHNA, CDR2 YNFKEQ, per germline. The CDR3 contains 17 residues. The CDR3 sequence is CASSQDQYGADNSPLHF. CDR3 sequence (DNA): TGTGCCAGCAGCCAAGACCAGTACGGTGCGGATAATTCACCCCTCCACTTT.

This rearrangement joins TRBV7-9 to TRBJ2-1, with 7 bases aligning to TRBD2. V shed 3 bases, J shed 8 bases, and the junction held 4 bases outside the gene matches. The CDR3 consists of 13 residues. The germline gives CDR1 SEHNR, CDR2 FQNEAQ (reference sequence). As DNA, the CDR3 is TGTGCCAGCAGCTTGCGACTAGCCGATGAGCAGTTCTTC. Amino acid sequence: CASSLRLADEQFF. The full variable domain, its missing parts supplied by reference TRBV7-9 and TRBJ2-1, is DTGVSQNPRHKITKRGQNVTFRCDPISEHNRLYWYRQTLGQGPEFLTYFQNEAQLEKSRLLSDRFSAERPKGSFSTLEIQRTEQGDSAMYLCASSLRLADEQFFGPGTRLTVL.

The chain combines TRBV19 with TRBJ1-1; 10 bases line up with TRBD1. This CDR3 contains 13 residues. Trimming removed 6 bases from V and 5 bases from J; junction bases left unmatched: 3. In germline, CDR1 is LNHDA, CDR2 SQIVND (reference sequence). Written as DNA, the CDR3 is TGTGCCAGTAGGACAGGGGGCCCTACTGAAGCTTTCTTT. Amino acids: CASRTGGPTEAFF.

This chain uses TRBV4-3 with TRBJ2-7; 7 positions agree with TRBD1. Germline V gene lookup returns CDR1 LGHNA and CDR2 YSLEER. The CDR3 is made up of 17 amino acids. V lost 0 bases to trimming and J lost 1 base; unmatched junction nucleotides: 9. The CDR3 DNA reads as TGCGCCAGCAGCCAAGATCTACAGGGGTCCTTTTCCTACGAGCAGTACTTC. Translation gives CASSQDLQGSFSYEQYF.

The rearrangement uses TRBV28 and TRBJ2-3, with D possibly matching TRBD1 (5 bases). V gave up 6 bases and J gave up 8 bases, with 12 bases separating them. The germline V gene has CDR1 MDHEN and CDR2 SYDVKM. The CDR3 runs 12 residues. The CDR3 here is CASSPAQGTQYF. CDR3 DNA sequence: TGTGCCAGCAGCCCCGCCCAGGGTACGCAGTATTTT.

The CDR3 here is CASSALGQGALTEAFF. The CDR3 DNA reads TGTGCCAGCAGTGCCCTGGGACAGGGGGCTCTCACTGAAGCTTTCTTT. V gene TRBV6-1 combines with J gene TRBJ1-1, with 12 bases that match TRBD1. The CDR3 is made up of 16 amino acids. With V trimmed by 4 bases and J by 4 bases, 7 bases remained unmatched. The germline V gene has CDR1 MNHNS and CDR2 SASEGT.

The chain carries TRBV2 and TRBJ1-6; D uncertain. V was cut by 4 bases and J by 7 bases, with 11 bases left in between. CDR3 length: 14 residues. From germline, CDR1 is SNHLY and CDR2 FYNNEI. In DNA form, the CDR3 reads TGTGCCAGCAGTGCCAGACGGGAAAATTCACCCCTCCACTTT. This encodes CASSARRENSPLHF.

The chain links TRBV18 to TRBJ1-2, with 8 nucleotides matching TRBD1. The CDR3 totals 17 residues. CDR1 and CDR2 from the germline V gene are KGHSH and LQKENI. V gave up 3 bases and J gave up 2 bases; unmatched junction bases: 11. This CDR3 is CASSPRGDRWFNYGYTF. The DNA for the CDR3 is TGTGCCAGCTCACCTAGGGGGGACAGGTGGTTCAACTATGGCTACACCTTC.

V is TRBV4-3 and J is TRBJ1-3, with TRBD1 as a possible D gene (5 bases). Trimming removed 0 bases at V and 0 bases at J, with 12 bases between. The V gene's germline CDR1 is LGHNA and CDR2 YSLEER. The CDR3 has 17 amino acids. In nucleotides, the CDR3 is TGCGCCAGCAGCCAAGATATGAGACAGAACTCTGGAAACACCATATATTTT. The encoded protein is CASSQDMRQNSGNTIYF.

The V and J genes are TRBV6-5 and TRBJ2-2; possibly TRBD2 for D (6 bases). V was trimmed by 6 bases and J by 0 bases, leaving 8 bases between them. The length of the CDR3 is 14 residues. Germline V gene lookup returns CDR1 MNHEY and CDR2 SVGAGI. CDR3 sequence: CASRGGPNTGELFF. In nucleotides, the CDR3 is TGTGCCAGCAGGGGGGGACCGAACACCGGGGAGCTGTTTTTT.

This rearrangement joins TRBV5-1 to TRBJ2-7; D possibly corresponds to TRBD1 (5 bases). V was shortened by 0 bases and J by 2 bases, with 12 bases between the two germline ends. From germline, CDR1 is SGHRS and CDR2 YFSETQ. The CDR3 consists of 15 residues. CDR3 sequence (DNA): TGCGCCAGCAGCTTGGCCGTTAAGACAGCCTACGAGCAGTACTTC. Translation gives CASSLAVKTAYEQYF.

The chain links TRBV6-5 to TRBJ2-1; 7 nucleotides line up with TRBD2. The CDR3 length is 12 residues. With 4 bases clipped from V and 8 bases from J, the junction kept 2 bases outside the gene matches. The germline CDR1 and CDR2 sequences are MNHEY and SVGAGI. The CDR3 spells CASSFGGDEQFF. DNA for the CDR3: TGTGCCAGCAGTTTTGGGGGGGATGAGCAGTTCTTC.

The chain combines TRBV29-1 with TRBJ1-3; 10 positions agree with TRBD1. This CDR3 spans 15 amino acids. V lost 7 bases, J lost 1 base, and 7 bases stayed unmatched. Germline V gene data show CDR1 as SQVTM and CDR2 as ANQGSEA. In nucleotides, the CDR3 is TGCAGCGGGATGGTGGGACAGGGGTCTGGAAACACCATATATTTT. Translating it yields CSGMVGQGSGNTIYF.

V is TRBV5-1 and J is TRBJ2-2; D possibly corresponds to TRBD1 (6 bases). Germline CDR1 reads SGHRS; CDR2 reads YFSETQ. The CDR3 runs to 18 residues. Trimming pared 4 bases from V and 2 bases from J, leaving 21 bases between. The CDR3 region is CASSRSTDRSFNTGELFF. In nucleotides, the CDR3 is TGCGCCAGCAGCCGATCCACCGACAGGTCCTTTAACACCGGGGAGCTGTTTTTT. Full variable domain (outside the CDR3, taken from reference TRBV5-1 and TRBJ2-2): KAGVTQTPRYLIKTRGQQVTLSCSPISGHRSVSWYQQTPGQGLQFLFEYFSETQRNKGNFPGRFSGRQFSNSRSEMNVSTLELGDSALYLCASSRSTDRSFNTGELFFGEGSRLTVL.

This clone was observed a single time. The chain couples TRBV12-5 to TRBJ1-5; TRBD1 aligns across 10 bases. Germline lookup yields CDR1 LGHNT and CDR2 FRNRAP. The J segment lost 9 bases and the V segment lost 5 bases, leaving 10 bases of the junction unmatched. The CDR3 loop spans 15 amino acids. In nucleotides, the CDR3 is TGTGCTAGTGGTCTTGGGGACAGGGGAGGGCGGCCCCAGCATTTT. It is translated as CASGLGDRGGRPQHF.